This TCR beta chain derives from a study of CD8+CD57+ T cells in acquired aplastic anemia. About the study: There were 11 million or so reads, on average, for CD4+ cells from healthy donors. Study findings and constraints: Common to patients and controls were twenty-nine CD8+ CDR3 sequences. Patient and control CD8+ Simpson's diversity was not significantly different.

With 7 bases removed from V and 8 bases from J, the gap between germline ends came to 17 bases. Germline V gene data show CDR1 as MGHDK and CDR2 as SYGVNS. The CDR3 has 13 residues. Researchers used genomic DNA as the template to profile TCR beta VDJ and CDR3. A single record per CDR3 protein comes from TCRdb applying MiXCR to the reads. The top ten hold under 4.5% of the sample, which has approximately 380,000 distinct CDR3 sequences, around 68% seen once. As concerns this clonotype: Its antigen is unknown.

Sequenced input: sorted CD4+, CD8+, or CD8+CD57+ T cells (not recorded which) from PBMCs. This chain uses TRBV25-1 with TRBJ1-2; D gene unclear. The sequence came from a human donor in good health, serving as a control. CDR3 residues: CASNARLTDGYTF. In DNA, the CDR3 is TGTGCCAGCAATGCACGACTGACGGACGGCTACACCTTC.